This is a list of T cell receptor beta chains from one sample in a study of T cell responses to AZD1222 COVID-19 vaccine. The repertoire was sequenced with immunoSEQ multiplex PCR; TCRdb's copy has only in-frame clones and lacks some. The table records roughly 80,000 clones, approximately 88% of them present only once. The source material was peripheral blood, sampled 28 days after the second AZD1222 dose. The receptor set was obtained from an adult who received the AZD1222 COVID-19 vaccine. CDR3s leave out the opening cysteine and the closing phenylalanine or tryptophan. Size values are once, few and many counts, or a class for expanded clones, and some rows have none.

j_call: TRBJ2-2; v_call: TRBV12-3/TRBV12-4; clone_size: .; cdr3_aa: ASSFENTGELF
j_call: TRBJ1-2; v_call: TRBV25-1; clone_size: .; cdr3_aa: ASSPSQGRGYT
j_call: TRBJ1-1; v_call: TRBV18; clone_size: once; cdr3_aa: ASSPGQTNTEAF
j_call: TRBJ1-2; v_call: TRBV7-8; clone_size: .; cdr3_aa: ASSNGTVGYT
j_call: TRBJ1-2; v_call: TRBV3-1/TRBV3-2; clone_size: .; cdr3_aa: ASRPLGQNYGYT
j_call: TRBJ1-4; v_call: TRBV6-5; clone_size: once; cdr3_aa: ASSYVGFGGKLF
j_call: TRBJ1-5; v_call: TRBV2; clone_size: .; cdr3_aa: ASRPNYYRKGAGNQPQH
j_call: TRBJ1-3; v_call: TRBV20-1; clone_size: .; cdr3_aa: SALGNTIY
j_call: TRBJ2-3; v_call: TRBV5-1; clone_size: .; cdr3_aa: ASSLELSGDTQY
j_call: TRBJ2-1; v_call: TRBV11-2; clone_size: .; cdr3_aa: ASRLAGGFYNEQF
j_call: TRBJ2-7; v_call: TRBV6-2/TRBV6-3; clone_size: .; cdr3_aa: ASSPRDSHSEQY
j_call: TRBJ2-2; v_call: TRBV9; clone_size: .; cdr3_aa: ASSVSVNTGELF
j_call: TRBJ2-1; v_call: TRBV28; clone_size: once; cdr3_aa: ASSGEQGLGEQF
j_call: TRBJ2-1; v_call: TRBV12-2; clone_size: .; cdr3_aa: ASRLVIGPYNEQF
j_call: TRBJ1-2; v_call: TRBV18; clone_size: .; cdr3_aa: ASSPQGSDYGYT
j_call: TRBJ2-7; v_call: TRBV29-1; clone_size: .; cdr3_aa: SVGGGRWQY
j_call: TRBJ2-2; v_call: TRBV7-3; clone_size: .; cdr3_aa: ASRQDRAIGELF
j_call: TRBJ1-3; v_call: TRBV9; clone_size: .; cdr3_aa: ASSVARDSGNTIY
j_call: TRBJ2-2; v_call: TRBV6-5; clone_size: .; cdr3_aa: ASRKSRHGELF
j_call: TRBJ2-7; v_call: TRBV7-9; clone_size: once; cdr3_aa: ASTSIGQSFSYEQY
j_call: TRBJ2-2; v_call: TRBV19; clone_size: .; cdr3_aa: ASSLYRLGGPNTGELF
j_call: TRBJ2-2; v_call: TRBV11-3; clone_size: once; cdr3_aa: ATRQGTGELF
j_call: TRBJ1-1; v_call: TRBV19; clone_size: .; cdr3_aa: ASSPLAKGTEAF
j_call: TRBJ1-2; v_call: TRBV28; clone_size: .; cdr3_aa: ASSLLAGSYGYT
j_call: TRBJ1-1; v_call: TRBV25-1; clone_size: few; cdr3_aa: ASSAYREPDTEAF
j_call: TRBJ2-5; v_call: TRBV2; clone_size: .; cdr3_aa: ASSEVPGATQY
j_call: TRBJ1-6; v_call: TRBV6-6; clone_size: .; cdr3_aa: ASSYSPKGLGSPLH
j_call: TRBJ1-2; v_call: TRBV30; clone_size: .; cdr3_aa: AWSGQNYGYT
j_call: TRBJ1-4; v_call: TRBV28; clone_size: once; cdr3_aa: ASGTLGEKLF
j_call: TRBJ2-7; v_call: TRBV5-1; clone_size: .; cdr3_aa: ASSQTPSGEQY
j_call: TRBJ1-1; v_call: TRBV5-1; clone_size: .; cdr3_aa: ASSLRTGGNTEAF
j_call: TRBJ2-2; v_call: TRBV28; clone_size: .; cdr3_aa: ASNTGVSTGELF
j_call: TRBJ1-4; v_call: TRBV6-5; clone_size: .; cdr3_aa: ASMVPGGPKLF
j_call: TRBJ1-5; v_call: TRBV19; clone_size: .; cdr3_aa: ASSRDPDREDQPQH